This passage covers 22 T cell receptor beta chains from one sample sequenced in a study of shared clonotypes between healthy human individuals. The naive CD8 subset, CD45RO-negative cells positively selected for CCR7, excluded terminally differentiated effector memory CD45RA+ cells. Using immunoSEQ multiplex PCR, the repertoire was profiled, and TCRdb retains in-frame clones only, with some absent. The profile shows roughly 590,000 clones, over 95% of them singletons. Sequencing was performed on naive CD8+ T cells sorted from blood. Receptor source: a woman in her 30s in good health.

The chain has TRBV5-6 and TRBJ1-2, with 10 bases matching TRBD1. CDR3 size: 16 residues. With V trimmed by 1 base and J by 6 bases, 9 bases remained unmatched. Germline V lookup: CDR1 SGHDT, CDR2 YYEEEE. CDR3 protein: CASSLWGQGRTHGYTF. CDR3 DNA sequence: TGTGCCAGCAGCTTGTGGGGACAGGGGAGGACTCATGGCTACACCTTC. The full variable domain, rest sourced from reference TRBV5-6 and TRBJ1-2, is DAGVTQSPTHLIKTRGQQVTLRCSPKSGHDTVSWYQQALGQGPQFIFQYYEEEERQRGNFPDRFSGHQFPNYSSELNVNALLLGDSALYLCASSLWGQGRTHGYTFGSGTRLTVV.

The chain is built from TRBV13 and TRBJ2-1; TRBD2 might be the D (6 bases). Germline CDR1 PRHDT, CDR2 FYEKMQ (reference sequence). This CDR3 spans 15 amino acids. The germline V and J ends were trimmed by 4 bases and 4 bases, with 14 bases remaining between them. The CDR3 loop is CASSSEGLLYNEQFF. The CDR3 DNA is TGTGCCAGCAGCTCAGAGGGACTCCTATACAATGAGCAGTTCTTC.

This clone has just one count. CDR3 nucleotide sequence: TGTGCCAGCAGCTTGGGACCGGGACTCCTCGAGGCAGAGACCCAGTACTTC. Protein: CASSLGPGLLEAETQYF. V usage is TRBV5-6 and J usage is TRBJ2-5; D may be TRBD2 (6 bases). Germline values: CDR1 SGHDT, CDR2 YYEEEE. The CDR3 loop spans 17 amino acids. The V gene lost 0 bases and the J gene lost 4 bases, with 19 bases spanning the gap.

The chain links TRBV10-3 to TRBJ2-3, with 8 positions matching TRBD1. Germline V gene sequence: CDR1 ENHRY, CDR2 SYGVKD. The CDR3 extends over 15 amino acids. J gave up 4 bases and V 5 bases, and 8 bases lay outside the gene matches. The CDR3 bases are TGTGCCATCAGTCCGACAGGGGATGGTTCAGATACGCAGTATTTT. As protein: CAISPTGDGSDTQYF.

The CDR3 loop reads CASSLSLLGEDTQYF. For the CDR3, the DNA is TGTGCCAGCAGCTTATCTTTGCTCGGGGAAGATACGCAGTATTTT. The V and J genes are TRBV7-9 and TRBJ2-3, with D possibly matching TRBD2 (5 bases). V lost 2 bases and J lost 5, with 14 bases in between. Looked up from germline, CDR1 is SEHNR and CDR2 is FQNEAQ (reference sequence). The CDR3 sequence is 15 residues long. Together with reference TRBV7-9 and TRBJ2-3, the CDR3 gives the full variable domain: DTGVSQNPRHKITKRGQNVTFRCDPISEHNRLYWYRQTLGQGPEFLTYFQNEAQLEKSRLLSDRFSAERPKGSFSTLEIQRTEQGDSAMYLCASSLSLLGEDTQYFGPGTRLTVL.

The chain employs TRBV6-1 and TRBJ2-1, with D maybe TRBD1 (5 bases). CDR1 is MNHNS, CDR2 SASEGT, per germline. The CDR3 length is 13 residues. Trimming took 5 bases from V and 4 from J, leaving 9 bases between them. In DNA, the CDR3 is TGTGCCAGCAGTTCGACAGCGTACAATGAGCAGTTCTTC. Its protein product is CASSSTAYNEQFF.

The chain uses TRBV19 and TRBJ2-1; 8 bases fit TRBD1. The V segment lost 5 bases and the J segment 0 bases; nucleotides outside the gene matches: 3. Germline CDR1 is LNHDA and CDR2 is SQIVND (reference sequence). The CDR3 has 15 residues. CDR3 bases: TGTGCCAGTAGTCTGACAGGGGTCTCCTACAATGAGCAGTTCTTC. Its translation is CASSLTGVSYNEQFF.

The chain joins TRBV5-4 to TRBJ1-1, with D possibly being TRBD1 (6 bases). CDR1 SGHNT and CDR2 YYREEE come from the germline V gene (reference sequence). The CDR3 is 12 amino acids. With 0 bases removed from V and 11 bases from J, the gap between germline ends came to 11 bases. The chain's CDR3 is CASSLERDTAFF. The CDR3 DNA is TGTGCCAGCAGCTTGGAACGGGACACCGCTTTCTTT. The whole variable domain, filled in from reference TRBV5-4 and TRBJ1-1, reads ETGVTQSPTHLIKTRGQQVTLRCSSQSGHNTVSWYQQALGQGPQFIFQYYREEENGRGNFPPRFSGLQFPNYSSELNVNALELDDSALYLCASSLERDTAFFGQGTRLTVV.

The rearrangement joins TRBV2 to TRBJ2-7; no reliable D call. Germline V gene data show CDR1 as SNHLY and CDR2 as FYNNEI. V was cut by 7 bases and J by 7 bases, with 14 bases left in between. CDR3 length: 12 amino acids. This chain's CDR3 is CASKNSPWEQYF. CDR3 coding DNA: TGTGCCAGCAAAAATAGCCCCTGGGAGCAGTACTTC.

The CDR3 region is CASSSVRTGHSYEQYF. CDR3 sequence (DNA): TGTGCCAGCAGCTCCGTCCGGACAGGACACTCCTACGAGCAGTACTTC. This chain connects TRBV5-6 to TRBJ2-7; 7 bases are shared with TRBD1. Per the germline V gene, CDR1 is SGHDT and CDR2 is YYEEEE. The CDR3 runs to 16 residues. V dropped 3 bases and J dropped 0; count of bases not matched to a gene: 9.

The CDR3 DNA reads TGTGCCAGCAGCTTAAACCCGGGACAGGGACGTTATGGCTACACCTTC. This encodes CASSLNPGQGRYGYTF. This chain uses TRBV5-4 with TRBJ1-2; 9 positions match TRBD1. Germline CDR1 and CDR2: SGHNT and YYREEE (reference sequence). The CDR3 loop spans 16 amino acids. Trimming took 2 bases from V and 5 from J; bases not matched to a gene: 10.

The V call is TRBV27, the J call TRBJ2-3; 12 bases fit TRBD2. Germline V gene lookup returns CDR1 MNHEY and CDR2 SMNVEV (reference sequence). V shed 1 base, J shed 4 bases, and the junction held 9 bases outside the gene matches. The CDR3 has 18 amino acids. The CDR3 here is CASSLYQVTSGGPDTQYF. CDR3 nucleotide sequence: TGTGCCAGCAGTTTATACCAGGTGACTAGCGGGGGACCAGATACGCAGTATTTT.

This sequence joins TRBV6-5 and TRBJ1-1; no reliable D call. Per germline, CDR1 MNHEY and CDR2 SVGAGI. CDR3 length: 13 residues. The V end lost 2 bases, the J end lost 4 bases, and 8 bases lay between the germline ends. The CDR3 DNA reads as TGTGCCAGCAGTTACCTACGGGGCACTGAAGCTTTCTTT. It specifies CASSYLRGTEAFF.

J is TRBJ2-7 and V is TRBV29-1; TRBD2 matches 7 bases. CDR3 size: 15 residues. Germline CDR1 is SQVTM and CDR2 is ANQGSEA. The V and J ends lost 2 bases and 0 bases, in that order; junction bases with no gene match: 7. CDR3 bases: TGCAGCGTTGAACTTCGGGCGGGAGTCTCCTACGAGCAGTACTTC. This gives the protein CSVELRAGVSYEQYF.

The chain carries TRBV6-6 and TRBJ2-7; 8 bases align to TRBD2. The ends lost 5 bases at V and 2 bases at J; junction bases unmatched: 2. CDR1 is MNHNY and CDR2 is SVGAGI in the germline V gene (reference sequence). This CDR3 has 13 residues. The CDR3 is CASSRAGAYEQYF. The CDR3 region has the DNA TGTGCCAGCAGTAGAGCGGGAGCCTACGAGCAGTACTTC.

This chain connects TRBV7-9 to TRBJ2-7; D is possibly TRBD1 or TRBD2 (5 bases each). The V end was cut by 6 bases, the J end by 7 bases, with 16 bases between. The germline V gene has CDR1 SEHNR and CDR2 FQNEAQ (reference sequence). The CDR3 is 13 residues long. The CDR3 DNA follows: TGTGCCAGCAGTCAGGGAGCCTCGGGGGAGCAGTACTTC. This translates into CASSQGASGEQYF.

CDR3 residues: CASSLAGVPSSTDTQYF. The CDR3 bases are TGCGCCAGCAGCTTAGCGGGAGTACCCTCCTCCACAGATACGCAGTATTTT. The genes are TRBV5-1 and TRBJ2-3, with 8 bases aligning to TRBD2. Germline lookup yields CDR1 SGHRS and CDR2 YFSETQ. This CDR3 has 17 residues. The junction had 10 bases not matched to a gene; V was cut back by 2 bases and J by 2 bases.

The chain couples TRBV27 to TRBJ2-3; the match to TRBD2 covers 9 bases. Germline V gene data show CDR1 as MNHEY and CDR2 as SMNVEV (reference sequence). The junction had 5 bases not matched to a gene; V was cut back by 3 bases and J by 1 base. The CDR3 loop spans 16 amino acids. CDR3 DNA sequence: TGTGCCAGCAGTTTTCTCGCTAGCGGGGGCACAGATACGCAGTATTTT. Encoded protein: CASSFLASGGTDTQYF.

The gene calls are TRBV27 and TRBJ1-1; maybe TRBD1 (6 bases). Germline CDR1 and CDR2: MNHEY and SMNVEV (reference sequence). The V gene lost 1 base and the J gene lost 5 bases, with 17 bases spanning the gap. This CDR3 region has 16 residues. The CDR3 loop reads CASSLWQGPRGTEAFF. In DNA form, the CDR3 reads TGTGCCAGCAGTTTATGGCAGGGGCCTCGAGGGACTGAAGCTTTCTTT.

The chain employs TRBV27 and TRBJ2-7; TRBD1 matches 8 bases. This CDR3 region has 15 residues. Germline V gene sequence: CDR1 MNHEY, CDR2 SMNVEV (reference sequence). J gave up 3 bases and V 3 bases, and 7 bases lay outside the gene matches. The CDR3 region is CASSFTQGQVYEQYF. DNA for the CDR3: TGTGCCAGCAGTTTCACGCAGGGACAGGTCTACGAGCAGTACTTC.

This clone was observed once. The chain joins TRBV5-5 to TRBJ2-5; TRBD2 agrees at 7 bases. V dropped 2 bases and J dropped 4; count of bases not matched to a gene: 5. The CDR3 extends over 14 amino acids. Germline loops: CDR1 SGHKS, CDR2 YYEKEE (reference sequence). The CDR3 loop reads CASSFTTSRETQYF. DNA of the CDR3: TGTGCCAGCAGCTTCACGACTAGCCGAGAGACCCAGTACTTC.

The V gene is TRBV27, the J gene TRBJ1-5; 9 nucleotides match TRBD1. Germline trimming cut 7 bases from V and 4 bases from J; bases unmatched to any gene: 5. The germline V gene has CDR1 MNHEY and CDR2 SMNVEV (reference sequence). The CDR3 length is 14 residues. CDR3 in DNA: TGTGCCAGCACCCAGACAGGGGGAAATCAGCCCCAGCATTTT. Translating gives CASTQTGGNQPQHF.